Presented here are 29 T cell receptor beta chains from one specimen sequenced in a study of blood T cells in healthy people across ages. Sample-barcoded 5' priming and a J-beta primer mix drove a second PCR of about 6 to 12 cycles. From the 5' RACE reads, TCRdb called clonotypes with MiXCR, one entry per CDR3 protein. The sample holds some 1.7 million distinct CDR3 sequences, about 28% seen once. The sample was blood. The receptors stem from a young woman in good health.

A few counts support this clonotype. The chain joins TRBV27 to TRBJ2-1; possibly TRBD2 for D (6 bases). Trimming cost V 3 bases and J 6 bases, with 12 bases left between them. Germline V gives CDR1 MNHEY, CDR2 SMNVEV (reference sequence). This CDR3 contains 14 residues. This CDR3 reads CASSFAWDFNEQFF. The CDR3 bases are TGTGCCAGCAGTTTTGCCTGGGACTTCAATGAGCAGTTCTTC.

This clonotype turned up a few times. V gene TRBV20-1 combines with J gene TRBJ1-1, with unresolved D. Germline V lookup: CDR1 DFQATT, CDR2 SNEGSKA (reference sequence). The CDR3 totals 14 residues. Trimming removed 0 bases at V and 5 bases at J, with 13 bases between. The DNA for the CDR3 is TGCAGTGCTAGAGATTCGGCGGGATCGACTGAAGCTTTCTTT. Amino acid sequence: CSARDSAGSTEAFF.

The chain is built from TRBV21-1 and TRBJ2-5; the DNA was not used to check the table's D call, TRBD1. TRBV21-1 is deemed a pseudogene. The CDR3 is made up of 14 amino acids. CDR3 DNA: TGTGCCAGCAGCAAATTATCCCGTTGGGAGACCCAGTACTTC. Amino acid sequence: CASSKLSRWETQYF.

V usage is TRBV12-3 or TRBV12-4 and J usage is TRBJ1-1, with D perhaps matching TRBD1 (6 bases). This CDR3 spans 14 amino acids. Between the trimmed V and J ends, which lost 5 bases and 5 bases, there was a span of 15 bases. The CDR3: CASSRTAGRTEAFF. The CDR3 DNA sequence: TGTGCCAGCAGTAGGACAGCAGGGCGGACTGAAGCTTTCTTT.

The J gene is TRBJ1-2, the V gene TRBV5-4, with a tentative D call TRBD1 (5 bases). The CDR3 is 14 amino acids. Trimming took 1 base from V and 2 from J, leaving 9 bases between them. Germline V lookup: CDR1 SGHNT, CDR2 YYREEE (reference sequence). The DNA of the CDR3 is TGTGCCAGCAGCTTGTACAGGTTCAACTATGGCTACACCTTC. Amino acids: CASSLYRFNYGYTF.

This clonotype was counted at least ten times. The V and J genes are TRBV9 and TRBJ2-1; D ambiguous. In germline, CDR1 is SGDLS, CDR2 YYNGEE. This CDR3 spans 14 amino acids. Trimming cost V 4 bases and J 0 bases, with 8 bases left between them. CDR3 residues: CASSLDASYNEQFF. DNA for the CDR3: TGTGCCAGCAGCTTGGACGCCTCCTACAATGAGCAGTTCTTC.

This CDR3 is CASSSLRSSYNEQFF. CDR3 nucleotide sequence: TGTGCCAGCAGTTCGCTCAGGAGCTCCTACAATGAGCAGTTCTTC. V and J are TRBV6-5 and TRBJ2-1; D is undetermined. The V gene lost 4 bases and the J gene lost 0 bases, with 10 bases spanning the gap. CDR1 is MNHEY, CDR2 SVGAGI, per germline. The CDR3 extends over 15 amino acids.

To note about this clonotype: This may stem from a read error, because a much larger clone lies one nucleotide away. The gene calls are TRBV15 and TRBJ2-1, with a weak D call TRBD1 (6 bases). V lost 6 bases to trimming and J lost 8 bases, with 17 bases between them. CDR3 length: 14 residues. Germline assignment: CDR1 LNHNV and CDR2 YYDKDF (reference sequence). In nucleotides, the CDR3 is TGTGCCACCAGAGAAATTACAGGGCGGGATGAGCAGTTCTTC. Its translation: CATREITGRDEQFF.

The chain recombines TRBV7-2 with TRBJ2-1; tentatively, D is TRBD2 (6 bases). V dropped 5 bases and J dropped 4 bases, with 12 bases sitting between them. Germline values: CDR1 SGHTA, CDR2 FQGNSA. The CDR3 runs to 14 residues. The CDR3 loop reads CASSVDSGYNEQFF. The CDR3 DNA reads as TGTGCCAGCAGCGTAGATAGCGGATACAATGAGCAGTTCTTC.

This clonotype has at least ten counts. The rearrangement joins TRBV29-1 to TRBJ2-1, with 7 nucleotides matching TRBD1. In germline, CDR1 is SQVTM, CDR2 ANQGSEA. The CDR3 runs 15 residues. The V and J ends lost 5 bases and 2 bases, in that order; junction bases with no gene match: 9. CDR3 protein: CSVPHRDRAYNEQFF. DNA for the CDR3: TGCAGCGTTCCTCACCGGGACAGAGCCTACAATGAGCAGTTCTTC.

This clonotype was detected a few times. The V gene is TRBV6-5, the J gene TRBJ1-1, with unresolved D. V lost 0 bases, J lost 3 bases, and 20 bases lay in between. This CDR3 has 18 amino acids. Germline CDR1 and CDR2: MNHEY and SVGAGI. The CDR3 coding sequence is TGTGCCAGCAGTTACTCCTCAGGCTGGACCCACTTGGACACTGAAGCTTTCTTT. Protein sequence: CASSYSSGWTHLDTEAFF.

The chain joins TRBV4-1 to TRBJ2-7; D is uncertain. Trimming pared 0 bases from V and 3 bases from J, leaving 9 bases between. CDR3 length: 14 amino acids. In germline, CDR1 is MGHRA, CDR2 YSYEKL. This CDR3 reads CASSQDPTYYEQYF. As DNA, the CDR3 is TGCGCCAGCAGCCAAGATCCCACTTACTACGAGCAGTACTTC.

This clonotype was seen many times. The V call is TRBV15, the J call TRBJ1-2; D not resolved. V lost 6 bases and J lost 4, with 9 bases in between. The CDR3 sequence is 12 residues long. The germline V gene encodes CDR1 LNHNV and CDR2 YYDKDF (reference sequence). The CDR3 protein is CATSRTGYGYTF. The CDR3 nucleotides are TGTGCCACCAGTCGGACGGGCTATGGCTACACCTTC.

This clonotype occurred once. V and J are TRBV29-1 and TRBJ2-5; TRBD1 or TRBD2 may be the D gene (5 bases each). The CDR3 is 15 residues long. The V gene's germline CDR1 is SQVTM and CDR2 ANQGSEA. V lost 3 bases, J lost 11 bases, and 25 bases lay in between. This CDR3 is CSVDAGASLHNEQYF. The DNA for the CDR3 is TGCAGCGTTGACGCCGGGGCTAGCCTCCACAATGAGCAGTACTTC.

V gene TRBV20-1 combines with J gene TRBJ2-1; 13 positions agree with TRBD2. This CDR3 contains 18 residues. The J segment lost 6 bases and the V segment lost 3 bases, leaving 14 bases of the junction unmatched. CDR1 and CDR2 from the germline V gene are DFQATT and SNEGSKA (reference sequence). CDR3 in amino acids: CSASKSKVGLAGVNEQFF. As DNA, the CDR3 is TGCAGTGCTAGCAAGTCTAAAGTAGGACTAGCGGGAGTCAATGAGCAGTTCTTC.

Comment on this clonotype: A read error may be the cause here, since a much bigger clone is one base away. This sequence joins TRBV4-1 and TRBJ2-1, with D tentatively TRBD1 (5 bases). The J call may be wrong; the DNA end is better matched by TRBJ2-7. The CDR3 sequence is 13 residues long. Germline CDR1 MGHRA, CDR2 YSYEKL. The CDR3 DNA is TGCGCCAGCAGCCGGGGCTCCTACAATGAGCAGTACTTC. This translates into CASSRGSYNEQYF.

The chain recombines TRBV1 with TRBJ2-4; the table's D call TRBD1 went unverified against the DNA. The better agreement between TRBJ2-7 and the DNA end casts doubt on the J call. TRBV1 is designated a pseudogene. This CDR3 is 16 amino acids long. In nucleotides, the CDR3 is TGCACCAGCAGCCAAGATGGGGGGTCGCCTACCTACGAGCAGTACTTC. Encoded protein: CTSSQDGGSPTYEQYF.

This clonotype was counted only a few times. The V gene is TRBV5-1, the J gene TRBJ2-3; D possibly corresponds to TRBD1 (6 bases). V lost 0 bases to trimming and J lost 2 bases, with 13 bases between them. CDR3 length: 16 residues. From germline, CDR1 is SGHRS and CDR2 YFSETQ. The CDR3 spells CASSLARGTATDTQYF. The CDR3 DNA sequence: TGCGCCAGCAGCTTGGCCAGGGGAACCGCCACAGATACGCAGTATTTT.

This chain uses TRBV18 with TRBJ2-4; 9 bases match TRBD1. The CDR3 totals 15 residues. CDR1 is KGHSH and CDR2 is LQKENI in the germline V gene. Trimming removed 6 bases from V and 9 bases from J; junction bases left unmatched: 12. CDR3 DNA: TGTGCCAGCTCGCCAACAGCCGGGACAGGGACCATTCAGTACTTC. Its translation is CASSPTAGTGTIQYF.

This chain connects TRBV21-1 to TRBJ2-7; TRBD2 reflects the table's D call only, with no check against the DNA. TRBV21-1 represents a pseudogene. CDR3 length equals 12 residues. The CDR3 reads CATSTNTYEQYF. CDR3 DNA: TGTGCCACCTCGACTAATACCTACGAGCAGTACTTC.

This clonotype was recorded a few times. The J gene is TRBJ2-7, the V gene TRBV28; 9 positions agree with TRBD1. Trimming took 1 base from V and 7 from J; bases not matched to a gene: 14. The CDR3 sequence is 17 residues long. CDR1 and CDR2 (germline): MDHEN, SYDVKM. The CDR3, as DNA: TGTGCCAGCAGTTTATACCCCACCGACAGGGGGGCTCGGGAGCAGTACTTC. Translating gives CASSLYPTDRGAREQYF.

V is TRBV19 and J is TRBJ2-5; D gene uncertain. This CDR3 spans 12 amino acids. Trimming removed 8 bases from V and 4 bases from J, with 11 bases in between. Germline V gene sequence: CDR1 LNHDA, CDR2 SQIVND (reference sequence). The CDR3 here is CASGVGGETQYF. The CDR3 DNA is TGTGCCAGTGGAGTGGGCGGAGAGACCCAGTACTTC.

The V call is TRBV12-3 or TRBV12-4, the J call TRBJ2-2, with D maybe TRBD2 (5 bases). The CDR3 has 15 residues. Trimming took 2 bases from V and 4 from J, leaving 11 bases between them. In DNA, the CDR3 is TGTGCCAGCAGTTTAAGGACTGCGGGCACCGGGGAGCTGTTTTTT. It specifies CASSLRTAGTGELFF.

Only one count was recorded for this clonotype. V is TRBV6-2 or TRBV6-3 and J is TRBJ2-5; D might be TRBD1 or TRBD2, each matching 5 bases. This CDR3 has 12 residues. Germline V CDR1 and CDR2: MNHEY, SVGEGT. V lost 7 bases to trimming and J lost 11 bases, with 17 bases between them. CDR3: CASTLLGDEQYF. For the CDR3, the DNA is TGTGCCAGCACCTTACTGGGGGATGAGCAGTACTTC.

Worth noting for this clonotype: An end of the junction differs from the germline gene, which may be a read error. The gene calls are TRBV27 and TRBJ2-5; 10 nucleotides line up with TRBD2. Germline CDR1 and CDR2: MNHEY and SMNVEV (reference sequence). CDR3 size: 18 residues. Here the CDR3 reads CASSLRVPSGGLQEIQYF. CDR3 coding DNA: TGTGCCAGCAGTTTACGTGTGCCTAGCGGGGGACTCCAAGAGATCCAGTACTTC.

In its sample, this clonotype was seen a few times. V is TRBV12-3 or TRBV12-4 and J is TRBJ1-6; D is ambiguous. Trimming removed 3 bases from V and 6 bases from J, with 9 bases in between. The CDR3 runs to 14 residues. The CDR3 loop reads CASSFARGNSPLHF. CDR3 bases: TGTGCCAGCAGTTTCGCGCGTGGTAATTCACCCCTCCACTTT.

J is TRBJ2-3 and V is TRBV7-2, with D maybe TRBD1 (5 bases). CDR1 is SGHTA and CDR2 is FQGNSA in the germline V gene. Between the trimmed V and J ends, which lost 5 bases and 2 bases, there was a span of 17 bases. The CDR3 is 16 residues long. The CDR3 spells CASSPQGSSNTDTQYF. DNA for the CDR3: TGTGCCAGCAGCCCCCAGGGCAGTTCTAACACAGATACGCAGTATTTT.

This clonotype appeared once. Its ends do not fully match the called genes, so a read error is possible. The chain employs TRBV2 and TRBJ2-6, with D perhaps matching TRBD2 (6 bases). Germline assignment: CDR1 SNHLY and CDR2 FYNNEI. The CDR3 is made up of 18 amino acids. CDR3 loop: CASSEAGGQPSGANVRTF. CDR3 nucleotides: TGTGCCAGCAGTGAAGCGGGAGGACAACCCTCTGGGGCCAACGTCCGGACTTTC.

This clonotype occurred many times. This chain uses TRBV20-1 with TRBJ2-5, with D possibly TRBD2 on 5 matching bases. Germline V gene lookup returns CDR1 DFQATT and CDR2 SNEGSKA (reference sequence). V dropped 0 bases and J dropped 11 bases, with 19 bases sitting between them. The CDR3 totals 14 residues. CDR3 residues: CSARDLAGVLGQYF. For the CDR3, the DNA is TGCAGTGCTAGAGATCTAGCTGGGGTCTTAGGGCAGTACTTC.